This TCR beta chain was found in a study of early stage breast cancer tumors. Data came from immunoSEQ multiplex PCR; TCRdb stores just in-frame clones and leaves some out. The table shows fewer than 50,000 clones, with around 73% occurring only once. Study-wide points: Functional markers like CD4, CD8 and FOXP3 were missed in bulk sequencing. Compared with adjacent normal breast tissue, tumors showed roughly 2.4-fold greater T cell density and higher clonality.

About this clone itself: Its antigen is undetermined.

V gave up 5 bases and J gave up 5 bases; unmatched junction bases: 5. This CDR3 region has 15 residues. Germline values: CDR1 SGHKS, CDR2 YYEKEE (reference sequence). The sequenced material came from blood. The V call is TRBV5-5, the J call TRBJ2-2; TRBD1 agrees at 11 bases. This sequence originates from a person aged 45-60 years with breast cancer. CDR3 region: CASRRGQGETGELFF. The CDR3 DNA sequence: TGTGCCAGCAGACGGGGACAGGGGGAAACCGGGGAGCTGTTTTTT. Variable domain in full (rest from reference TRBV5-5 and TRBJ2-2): DAGVTQSPTHLIKTRGQQVTLRCSPISGHKSVSWYQQVLGQGPQFIFQYYEKEERGRGNFPDRFSARQFPNYSSELNVNALLLGDSALYLCASRRGQGETGELFFGEGSRLTVL.